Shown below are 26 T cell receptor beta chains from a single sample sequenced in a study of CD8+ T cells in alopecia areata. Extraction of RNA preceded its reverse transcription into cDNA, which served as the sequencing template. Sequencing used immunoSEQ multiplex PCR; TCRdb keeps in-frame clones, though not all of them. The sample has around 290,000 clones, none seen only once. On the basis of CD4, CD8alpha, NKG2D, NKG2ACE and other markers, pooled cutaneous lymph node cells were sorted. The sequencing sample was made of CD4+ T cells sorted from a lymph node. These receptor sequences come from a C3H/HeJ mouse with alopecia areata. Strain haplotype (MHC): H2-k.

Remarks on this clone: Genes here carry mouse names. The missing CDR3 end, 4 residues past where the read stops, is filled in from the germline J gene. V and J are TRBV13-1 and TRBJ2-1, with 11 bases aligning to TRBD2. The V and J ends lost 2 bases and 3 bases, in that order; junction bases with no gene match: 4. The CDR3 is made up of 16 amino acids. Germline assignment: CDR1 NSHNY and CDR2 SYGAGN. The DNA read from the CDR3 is TGTGCCAGCAGTGAACGGGACTGGGGGCTCTATGCT. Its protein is CASSERDWGLYA. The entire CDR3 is CASSERDWGLYAEQFF.

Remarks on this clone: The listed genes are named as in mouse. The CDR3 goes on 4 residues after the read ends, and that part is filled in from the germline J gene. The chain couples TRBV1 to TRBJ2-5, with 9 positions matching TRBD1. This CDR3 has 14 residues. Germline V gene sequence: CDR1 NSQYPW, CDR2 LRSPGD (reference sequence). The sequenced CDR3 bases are TGCACCTGCAGTGGGACAGGGGCGAGAGAC. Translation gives CTCSGTGARD. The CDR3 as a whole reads CTCSGTGARDTQYF.

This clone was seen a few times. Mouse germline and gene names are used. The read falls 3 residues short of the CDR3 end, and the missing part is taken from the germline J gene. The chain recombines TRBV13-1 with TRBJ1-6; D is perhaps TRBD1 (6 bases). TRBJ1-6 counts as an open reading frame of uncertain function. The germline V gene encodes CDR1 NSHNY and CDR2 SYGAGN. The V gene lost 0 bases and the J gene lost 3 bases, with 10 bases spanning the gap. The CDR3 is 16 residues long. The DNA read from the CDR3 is TGTGCCAGCAGTGATGGTACAGGGATCTATAATTCGCCC. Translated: CASSDGTGIYNSP. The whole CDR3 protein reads CASSDGTGIYNSPLYF.

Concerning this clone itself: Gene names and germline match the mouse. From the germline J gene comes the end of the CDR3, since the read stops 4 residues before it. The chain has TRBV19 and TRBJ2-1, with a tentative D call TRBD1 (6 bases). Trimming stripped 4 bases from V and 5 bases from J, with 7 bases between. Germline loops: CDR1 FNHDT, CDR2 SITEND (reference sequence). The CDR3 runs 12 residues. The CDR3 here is CASSRTDAEQFF. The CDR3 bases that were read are TGTGCCAGCAGTCGGACAGATGCT.

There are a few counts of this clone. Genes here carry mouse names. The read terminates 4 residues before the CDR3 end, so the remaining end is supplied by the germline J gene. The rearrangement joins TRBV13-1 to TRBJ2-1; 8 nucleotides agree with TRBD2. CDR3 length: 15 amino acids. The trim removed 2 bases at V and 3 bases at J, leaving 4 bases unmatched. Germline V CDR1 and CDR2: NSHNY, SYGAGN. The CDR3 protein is CASSEGLGRYAEQFF. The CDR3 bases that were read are TGTGCCAGCAGTGAAGGACTGGGCCGCTATGCT.

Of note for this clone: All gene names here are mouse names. The sequenced part of the CDR3 DNA is TGTGCCAGCAGTGAGTCAGGGGGCGAAACCGGG. Residues: CASSESGGETG. The complete CDR3 sequence is CASSESGGETGQLYF. The gene calls are TRBV13-3 and TRBJ2-2, with TRBD1 matching over 8 bases. The observed sequence ends 4 residues before the CDR3 terminus, with the missing tail filled in from the germline J gene. Germline V CDR1 and CDR2: NNHDY, SYVADS. The CDR3 loop spans 15 amino acids. J lost 5 bases, V lost 2 bases, and 5 bases had no gene match.

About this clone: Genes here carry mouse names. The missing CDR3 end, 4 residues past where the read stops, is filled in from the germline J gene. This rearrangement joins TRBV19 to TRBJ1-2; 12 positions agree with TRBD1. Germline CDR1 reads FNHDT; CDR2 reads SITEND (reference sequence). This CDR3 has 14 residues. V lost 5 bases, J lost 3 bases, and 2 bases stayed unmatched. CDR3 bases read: TGTGCCAGCAGCAGGGACAGGGGGCACTCC. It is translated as CASSRDRGHS. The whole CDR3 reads CASSRDRGHSDYTF.

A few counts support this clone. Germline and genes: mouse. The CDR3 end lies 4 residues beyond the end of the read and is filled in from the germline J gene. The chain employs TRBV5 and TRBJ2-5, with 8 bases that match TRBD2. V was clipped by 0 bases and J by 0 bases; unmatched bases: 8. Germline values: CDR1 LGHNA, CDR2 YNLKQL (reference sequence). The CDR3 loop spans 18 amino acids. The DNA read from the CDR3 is TGTGCCAGCAGCCAAGATTTCGACTGGGGATTTAACCAAGAC. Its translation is CASSQDFDWGFNQD. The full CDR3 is CASSQDFDWGFNQDTQYF.

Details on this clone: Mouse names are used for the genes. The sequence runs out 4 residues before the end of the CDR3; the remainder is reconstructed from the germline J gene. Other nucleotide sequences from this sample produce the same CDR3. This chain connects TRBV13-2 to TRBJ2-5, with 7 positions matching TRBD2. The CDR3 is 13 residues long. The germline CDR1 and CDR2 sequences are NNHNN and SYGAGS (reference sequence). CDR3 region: CASGETGRDTQYF. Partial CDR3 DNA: TGTGCCAGCGGTGAGACTGGGAGAGAC.

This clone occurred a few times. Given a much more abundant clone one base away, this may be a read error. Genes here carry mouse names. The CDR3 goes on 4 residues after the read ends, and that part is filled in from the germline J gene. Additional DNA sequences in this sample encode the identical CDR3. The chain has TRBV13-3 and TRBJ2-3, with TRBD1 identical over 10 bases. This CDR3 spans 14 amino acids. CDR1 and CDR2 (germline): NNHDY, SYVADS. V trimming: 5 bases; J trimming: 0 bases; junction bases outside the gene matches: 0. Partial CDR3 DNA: TGTGCCAGCAGGGACAGGGGGAGTGCAGAA. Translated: CASRDRGSAE. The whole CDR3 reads CASRDRGSAETLYF.

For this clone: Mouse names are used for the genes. This CDR3 reads CASSTGTEAGQNTLYF. The sequenced CDR3 bases are TGTGCCAGCAGTACCGGGACTGAGGCGGGTCAAAAC. This chain uses TRBV19 with TRBJ2-4, with TRBD2 identical over 7 bases. The read comes to an end 4 residues before the CDR3 does, leaving the germline J gene to fill in the end. Germline loops: CDR1 FNHDT, CDR2 SITEND (reference sequence). This CDR3 contains 16 residues. V lost 3 bases to trimming and J lost 1 base; unmatched junction nucleotides: 8.

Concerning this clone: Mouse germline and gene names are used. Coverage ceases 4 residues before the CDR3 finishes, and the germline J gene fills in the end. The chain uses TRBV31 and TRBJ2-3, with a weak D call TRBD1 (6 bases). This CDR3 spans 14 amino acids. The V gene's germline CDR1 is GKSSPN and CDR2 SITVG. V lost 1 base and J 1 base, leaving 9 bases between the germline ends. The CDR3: CAWSHRAGAETLYF. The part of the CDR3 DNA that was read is TGTGCCTGGAGTCACAGGGCGGGTGCAGAA.

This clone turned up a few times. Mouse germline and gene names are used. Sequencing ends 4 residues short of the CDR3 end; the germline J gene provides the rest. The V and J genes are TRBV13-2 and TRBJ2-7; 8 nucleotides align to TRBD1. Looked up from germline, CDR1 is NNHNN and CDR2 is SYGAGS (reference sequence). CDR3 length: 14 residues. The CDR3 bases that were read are TGTGCCAGCGGGGCCCCCCAGGGGGCATAT. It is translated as CASGAPQGAY. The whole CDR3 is CASGAPQGAYEQYF.

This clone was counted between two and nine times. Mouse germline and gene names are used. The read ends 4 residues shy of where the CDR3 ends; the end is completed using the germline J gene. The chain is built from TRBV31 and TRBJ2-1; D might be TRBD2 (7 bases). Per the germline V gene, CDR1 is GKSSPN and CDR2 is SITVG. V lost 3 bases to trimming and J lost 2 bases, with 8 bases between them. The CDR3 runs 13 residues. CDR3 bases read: TGTGCCTGGAGAGGGGGGGACTATGCT. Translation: CAWRGGDYA. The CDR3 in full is CAWRGGDYAEQFF.

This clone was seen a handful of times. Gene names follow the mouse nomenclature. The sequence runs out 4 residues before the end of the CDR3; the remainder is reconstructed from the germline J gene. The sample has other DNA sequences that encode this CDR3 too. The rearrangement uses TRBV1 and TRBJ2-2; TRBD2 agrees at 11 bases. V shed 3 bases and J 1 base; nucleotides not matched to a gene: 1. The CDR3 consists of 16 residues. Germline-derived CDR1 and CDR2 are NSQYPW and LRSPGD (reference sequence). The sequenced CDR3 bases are TGCACCTGCAGTGCGGGGACTGGGGGAAACACCGGG. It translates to CTCSAGTGGNTG. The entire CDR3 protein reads CTCSAGTGGNTGQLYF.

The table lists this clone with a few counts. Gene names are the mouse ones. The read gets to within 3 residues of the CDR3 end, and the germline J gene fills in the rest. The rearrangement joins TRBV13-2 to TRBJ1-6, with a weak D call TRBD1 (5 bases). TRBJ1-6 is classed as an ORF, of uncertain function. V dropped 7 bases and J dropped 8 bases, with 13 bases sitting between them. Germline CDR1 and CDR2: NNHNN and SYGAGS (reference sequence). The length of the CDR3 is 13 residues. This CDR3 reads CASSVSRDSPLYF. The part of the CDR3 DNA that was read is TGTGCCAGCAGTGTCTCCAGGGATTCGCCC.

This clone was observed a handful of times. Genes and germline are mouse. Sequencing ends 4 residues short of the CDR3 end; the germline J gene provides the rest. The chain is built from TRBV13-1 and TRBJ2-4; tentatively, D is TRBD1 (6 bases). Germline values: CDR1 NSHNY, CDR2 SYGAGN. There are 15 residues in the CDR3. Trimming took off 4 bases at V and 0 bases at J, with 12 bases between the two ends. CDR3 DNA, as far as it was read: TGTGCCAGCAGTCCTGGACAGCTTAGTCAAAAC. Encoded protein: CASSPGQLSQN. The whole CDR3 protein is CASSPGQLSQNTLYF.

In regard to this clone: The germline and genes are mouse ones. Partial CDR3 DNA: TGTGCCAGCAGTATTTGGGCAGGGGGTGCAAACTCC. The encoded protein is CASSIWAGGANS. The full CDR3 protein is CASSIWAGGANSDYTF. This rearrangement joins TRBV19 to TRBJ1-2; 7 bases match TRBD1. Read coverage stops 4 residues before the CDR3 terminus; the germline J gene supplies the remainder. Germline V gene data show CDR1 as FNHDT and CDR2 as SITEND (reference sequence). The trim removed 2 bases at V and 0 bases at J, leaving 7 bases unmatched. CDR3 size: 16 residues.

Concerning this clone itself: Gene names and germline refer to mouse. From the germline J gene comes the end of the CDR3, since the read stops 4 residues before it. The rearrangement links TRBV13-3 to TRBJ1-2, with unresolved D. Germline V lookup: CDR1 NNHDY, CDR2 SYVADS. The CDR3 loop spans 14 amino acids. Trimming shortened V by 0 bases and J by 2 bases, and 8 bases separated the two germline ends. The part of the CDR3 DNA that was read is TGTGCCAGCAGTGATGGGTGGGTGAACTCC. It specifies CASSDGWVNS. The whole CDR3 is CASSDGWVNSDYTF.

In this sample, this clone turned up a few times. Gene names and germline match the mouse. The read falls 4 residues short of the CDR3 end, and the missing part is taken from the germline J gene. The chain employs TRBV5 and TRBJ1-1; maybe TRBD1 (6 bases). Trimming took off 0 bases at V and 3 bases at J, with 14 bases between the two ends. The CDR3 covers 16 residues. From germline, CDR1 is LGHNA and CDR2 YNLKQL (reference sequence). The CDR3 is CASSQDGGGRDTEVFF. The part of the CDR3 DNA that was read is TGTGCCAGCAGCCAAGATGGAGGGGGGCGGGACACA.

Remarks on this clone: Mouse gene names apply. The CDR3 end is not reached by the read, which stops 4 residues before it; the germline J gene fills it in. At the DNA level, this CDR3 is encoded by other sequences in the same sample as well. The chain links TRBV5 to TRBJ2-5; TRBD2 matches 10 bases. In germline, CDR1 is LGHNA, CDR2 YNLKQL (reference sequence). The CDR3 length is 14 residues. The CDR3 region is CASSQTGGEDTQYF. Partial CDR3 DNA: TGTGCCAGCAGCCAAACTGGGGGGGAAGAC.

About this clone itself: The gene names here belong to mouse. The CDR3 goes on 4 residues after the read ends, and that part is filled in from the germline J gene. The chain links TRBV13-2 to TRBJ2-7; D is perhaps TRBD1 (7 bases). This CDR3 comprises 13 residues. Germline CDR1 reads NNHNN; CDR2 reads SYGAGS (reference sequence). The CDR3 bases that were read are TGTGCCAGCGGTGATGGAGGGGGCGAT. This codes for CASGDGGGD. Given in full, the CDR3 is CASGDGGGDEQYF.

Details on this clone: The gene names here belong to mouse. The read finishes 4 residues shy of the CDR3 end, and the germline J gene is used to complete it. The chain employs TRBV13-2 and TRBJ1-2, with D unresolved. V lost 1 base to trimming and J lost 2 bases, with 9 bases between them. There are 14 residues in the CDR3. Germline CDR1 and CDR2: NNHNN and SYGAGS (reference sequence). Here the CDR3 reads CASGDTISNSDYTF. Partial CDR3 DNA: TGTGCCAGCGGTGATACCATCAGTAACTCC.

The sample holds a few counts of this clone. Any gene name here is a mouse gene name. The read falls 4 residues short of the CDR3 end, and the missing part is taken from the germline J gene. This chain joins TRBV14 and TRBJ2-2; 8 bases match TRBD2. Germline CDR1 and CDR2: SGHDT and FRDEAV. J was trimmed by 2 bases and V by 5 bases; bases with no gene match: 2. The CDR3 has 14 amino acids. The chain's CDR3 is CASRRLGNTGQLYF. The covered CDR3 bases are TGTGCCAGCAGGAGACTGGGGAACACCGGG.

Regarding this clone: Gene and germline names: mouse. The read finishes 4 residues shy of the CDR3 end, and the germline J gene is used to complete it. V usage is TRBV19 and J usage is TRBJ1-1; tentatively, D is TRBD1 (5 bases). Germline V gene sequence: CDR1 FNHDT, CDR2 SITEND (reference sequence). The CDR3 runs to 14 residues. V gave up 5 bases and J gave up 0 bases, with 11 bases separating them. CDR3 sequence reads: CASRPDTTNTEVFF. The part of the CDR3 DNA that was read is TGTGCCAGCAGGCCGGACACAACAAACACA.

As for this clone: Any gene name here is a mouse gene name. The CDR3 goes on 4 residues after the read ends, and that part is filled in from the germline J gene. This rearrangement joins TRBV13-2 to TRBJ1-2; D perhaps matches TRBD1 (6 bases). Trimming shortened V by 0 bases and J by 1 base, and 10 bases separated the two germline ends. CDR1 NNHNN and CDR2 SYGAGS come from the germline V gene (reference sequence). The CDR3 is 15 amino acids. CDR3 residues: CASGDGGPLNSDYTF. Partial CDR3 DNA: TGTGCCAGCGGTGATGGGGGGCCCTTAAACTCC.